These 20 T cell receptor beta chains originate from one sample sequenced in a study of response to subunit inactivated influenza vaccine. TCRdb re-analysed the RT-PCR reads in MiXCR, keeping a single row per CDR3 protein. In the table there are 800,000 to 1,000,000 distinct CDR3 sequences, approximately 21% of which are singletons. The source material was PBMCs from blood, sampled around 5 days after vaccination. These receptor sequences come from a man between 45 and 60 years old who received an inactivated influenza vaccine.

The J gene is TRBJ2-5, the V gene TRBV10-3; D may be TRBD1 (6 bases). V was clipped by 0 bases and J by 4 bases, with 12 bases between them. The CDR3 is 15 amino acids. Germline V gene sequence: CDR1 ENHRY, CDR2 SYGVKD. The CDR3 spells CAISESSQGIETQYF. The CDR3 DNA reads as TGTGCCATCAGTGAGTCGTCACAGGGAATAGAGACCCAGTACTTC.

This clonotype was recorded a few times. The chain recombines TRBV6-1 with TRBJ1-2; the D gene is possibly TRBD1 (5 bases). Germline V lookup: CDR1 MNHNS, CDR2 SASEGT. The CDR3 sequence is 13 residues long. V gave up 9 bases and J gave up 4 bases, with 15 bases separating them. CDR3 residues: CASQGLKRYGYTF. In DNA, the CDR3 is TGTGCCAGTCAGGGACTGAAGCGCTATGGCTACACCTTC.

This clonotype was counted a few times. The genes are TRBV7-2 and TRBJ2-5, with TRBD2 matching over 13 bases. The CDR3 has 16 residues. From germline, CDR1 is SGHTA and CDR2 FQGNSA. The V segment lost 6 bases and the J segment 1 base; nucleotides outside the gene matches: 5. The CDR3 here is CASRITSGGVQETQYF. The DNA of the CDR3 is TGTGCCAGCAGGATAACTAGCGGGGGGGTCCAAGAGACCCAGTACTTC.

This chain links TRBV20-1 with TRBJ2-7; maybe TRBD1 (5 bases). Germline V gene lookup returns CDR1 DFQATT and CDR2 SNEGSKA (reference sequence). CDR3 length: 11 residues. V dropped 5 bases and J dropped 3 bases, with 8 bases sitting between them. This CDR3 is CSARTNYEQYF. The CDR3 DNA reads TGCAGTGCTCGGACAAACTACGAGCAGTACTTC.

The chain links TRBV5-1 to TRBJ2-3; TRBD2 matches 7 bases. This CDR3 has 15 amino acids. Trimming took 0 bases from V and 5 from J; bases not matched to a gene: 6. Germline V lookup: CDR1 SGHRS, CDR2 YFSETQ. The CDR3, as DNA: TGCGCCAGCAGCTTGGCCGGGGGAGGGAGAGATACGCAGTATTTT. It is translated as CASSLAGGGRDTQYF.

This clonotype was found many times. The chain employs TRBV4-3 and TRBJ1-4, with D perhaps matching TRBD1 (5 bases). This CDR3 has 15 residues. The V gene lost 2 bases and the J gene lost 2 bases, with 9 bases spanning the gap. Germline V gene lookup returns CDR1 LGHNA and CDR2 YSLEER. The CDR3 sequence is CASSQRQYTNEKLFF. As DNA, the CDR3 is TGCGCCAGCAGCCAAAGACAGTACACTAATGAAAAACTGTTTTTT.

V and J are TRBV6-1 and TRBJ2-1, with D uncertain. CDR1 is MNHNS and CDR2 is SASEGT in the germline V gene. This CDR3 is 15 amino acids long. The V end was cut by 5 bases, the J end by 3 bases, with 14 bases between. For the CDR3, the DNA is TGTGCCAGCAGTCCCCAGGACGGGCACTACAATGAGCAGTTCTTC. It specifies CASSPQDGHYNEQFF.

V gene TRBV15 combines with J gene TRBJ2-3; D is undetermined. Trimming shortened V by 0 bases and J by 4 bases, and 11 bases separated the two germline ends. The CDR3 has 15 residues. Germline values: CDR1 LNHNV, CDR2 YYDKDF (reference sequence). The CDR3 nucleotides read TGTGCCACCAGCAGAGATAAGAATAGAGCAGATACGCAGTATTTT. Its protein is CATSRDKNRADTQYF. Drawing the rest from reference TRBV15 and TRBJ2-3, the complete variable domain is DAMVIQNPRYQVTQFGKPVTLSCSQTLNHNVMYWYQQKSSQAPKLLFHYYDKDFNNEADTPDNFQSRRPNTSFCFLDIRSPGLGDTAMYLCATSRDKNRADTQYFGPGTRLTVL.

This clonotype was observed a handful of times. This sequence joins TRBV20-1 and TRBJ2-3; the D gene is possibly TRBD1 (6 bases). Germline lookup yields CDR1 DFQATT and CDR2 SNEGSKA (reference sequence). V lost 0 bases to trimming and J lost 4 bases, with 11 bases between them. The CDR3 contains 14 residues. CDR3 nucleotide sequence: TGCAGTGCTAGAGAATGGGGGCGTGCAGATACGCAGTATTTT. This gives the protein CSAREWGRADTQYF.

The gene calls are TRBV20-1 and TRBJ2-1; 13 bases map to TRBD2. Trimming at V came to 3 bases and at J to 8 bases, leaving 4 bases not matched to a gene. CDR1 is DFQATT, CDR2 SNEGSKA, per germline (reference sequence). This CDR3 comprises 14 residues. The CDR3 region is CSASGLAGDYEQFF. In DNA, the CDR3 is TGCAGTGCTAGTGGACTAGCGGGAGACTATGAGCAGTTCTTC.

V and J are TRBV9 and TRBJ2-7, with TRBD1 identical over 11 bases. Germline CDR1 and CDR2: SGDLS and YYNGEE. The V gene end was trimmed by 3 bases and the J gene end by 3 bases; junction bases not matched to a gene: 8. CDR3 length: 16 amino acids. CDR3: CASSARGGQGDYEQYF. The CDR3 nucleotides read TGTGCCAGCAGCGCCCGAGGGGGACAGGGGGACTACGAGCAGTACTTC.

This chain joins TRBV6-1 and TRBJ2-1; TRBD1 aligns across 9 bases. The V and J ends lost 4 bases and 4 bases, in that order; junction bases with no gene match: 14. Germline V gene lookup returns CDR1 MNHNS and CDR2 SASEGT. This CDR3 region has 18 residues. This CDR3 is CASSAGTGRYGGYNEQFF. The CDR3 DNA sequence: TGTGCCAGCAGTGCCGGGACAGGGAGATATGGAGGTTACAATGAGCAGTTCTTC.

The chain has TRBV3-1 and TRBJ2-1; no reliable D call. CDR1 is LGHDT and CDR2 is YNNKEL in the germline V gene (reference sequence). Trimming left V 0 bases short and J 8 bases short, with 11 bases between. The CDR3 is made up of 14 amino acids. CDR3 in DNA: TGTGCCAGCAGCCAAGAACGCTTTGAGGATGAGCAGTTCTTC. This sequence encodes CASSQERFEDEQFF.

For this clonotype: This may stem from a read error, because a much larger clone lies one nucleotide away. V gene TRBV10-3 combines with J gene TRBJ2-5; D may be TRBD1 or TRBD2 (6 bases each). The CDR3 covers 16 residues. In germline, CDR1 is ENHRY, CDR2 SYGVKD. CDR3 protein: CAVGGFRAGDEDTQYF. The CDR3 DNA is TGTGCCGTCGGGGGCTTCCGAGCAGGGGATGAAGATACCCAGTACTTC.

This CDR3 is CASTSFGLAGLKQFF. CDR3 nucleotides: TGTGCCAGCACTTCGTTCGGACTAGCGGGATTAAAGCAGTTCTTC. V is TRBV28 and J is TRBJ2-1; TRBD2 matches 12 bases. CDR3 length equals 15 residues. V lost 7 bases and J lost 11; bases outside the gene matches: 12. Germline V gene sequence: CDR1 MDHEN, CDR2 SYDVKM.

CDR3 amino acids: CASSRSRDTEAFF. The CDR3 DNA reads TGTGCCAGCTCACGGTCCCGGGACACTGAAGCTTTCTTT. V is TRBV18 and J is TRBJ1-1; D is uncertain. Germline V CDR1 and CDR2: KGHSH, LQKENI. This CDR3 has 13 residues. V dropped 4 bases and J dropped 3 bases, with 9 bases sitting between them.

This clonotype was picked up one time. V gene TRBV28 combines with J gene TRBJ2-3; 7 nucleotides align to TRBD2. This CDR3 has 17 amino acids. From germline, CDR1 is MDHEN and CDR2 SYDVKM. V was clipped by 5 bases and J by 0 bases; unmatched bases: 11. The CDR3 DNA reads TGTGCCAGCAGTCCCCCGGGGGGAGCGGTCAGCACAGATACGCAGTATTTT. Amino acids: CASSPPGGAVSTDTQYF.

The chain carries TRBV20-1 and TRBJ2-3; perhaps TRBD2 as D (6 bases). V lost 3 bases and J lost 0, with 13 bases in between. CDR1 and CDR2 (germline): DFQATT, SNEGSKA (reference sequence). The length of the CDR3 is 15 residues. CDR3 sequence (DNA): TGCAGTGCTAGCGCGTACGGGACTAGCACAGATACGCAGTATTTT. Translated: CSASAYGTSTDTQYF.

This clonotype was counted only a few times. The chain carries TRBV20-1 and TRBJ2-3, with D unresolved. The CDR3 spans 14 residues. Germline V CDR1 and CDR2: DFQATT, SNEGSKA (reference sequence). V gave up 6 bases and J gave up 3 bases, with 16 bases separating them. CDR3 sequence reads: CSAVPGRLTDTQYF. The CDR3 DNA reads as TGCAGTGCGGTCCCTGGTAGACTTACAGATACGCAGTATTTT.

This clonotype was detected a few times. The rearrangement joins TRBV7-9 to TRBJ2-7; 7 bases match TRBD1. With 0 bases clipped from V and 2 bases from J, the junction kept 4 bases outside the gene matches. The CDR3 is 15 residues long. Germline CDR1 reads SEHNR; CDR2 reads FQNEAQ (reference sequence). The CDR3 nucleotides are TGTGCCAGCAGCTTAGCAGTGACAGGGACCTACGAGCAGTACTTC. Protein sequence: CASSLAVTGTYEQYF.